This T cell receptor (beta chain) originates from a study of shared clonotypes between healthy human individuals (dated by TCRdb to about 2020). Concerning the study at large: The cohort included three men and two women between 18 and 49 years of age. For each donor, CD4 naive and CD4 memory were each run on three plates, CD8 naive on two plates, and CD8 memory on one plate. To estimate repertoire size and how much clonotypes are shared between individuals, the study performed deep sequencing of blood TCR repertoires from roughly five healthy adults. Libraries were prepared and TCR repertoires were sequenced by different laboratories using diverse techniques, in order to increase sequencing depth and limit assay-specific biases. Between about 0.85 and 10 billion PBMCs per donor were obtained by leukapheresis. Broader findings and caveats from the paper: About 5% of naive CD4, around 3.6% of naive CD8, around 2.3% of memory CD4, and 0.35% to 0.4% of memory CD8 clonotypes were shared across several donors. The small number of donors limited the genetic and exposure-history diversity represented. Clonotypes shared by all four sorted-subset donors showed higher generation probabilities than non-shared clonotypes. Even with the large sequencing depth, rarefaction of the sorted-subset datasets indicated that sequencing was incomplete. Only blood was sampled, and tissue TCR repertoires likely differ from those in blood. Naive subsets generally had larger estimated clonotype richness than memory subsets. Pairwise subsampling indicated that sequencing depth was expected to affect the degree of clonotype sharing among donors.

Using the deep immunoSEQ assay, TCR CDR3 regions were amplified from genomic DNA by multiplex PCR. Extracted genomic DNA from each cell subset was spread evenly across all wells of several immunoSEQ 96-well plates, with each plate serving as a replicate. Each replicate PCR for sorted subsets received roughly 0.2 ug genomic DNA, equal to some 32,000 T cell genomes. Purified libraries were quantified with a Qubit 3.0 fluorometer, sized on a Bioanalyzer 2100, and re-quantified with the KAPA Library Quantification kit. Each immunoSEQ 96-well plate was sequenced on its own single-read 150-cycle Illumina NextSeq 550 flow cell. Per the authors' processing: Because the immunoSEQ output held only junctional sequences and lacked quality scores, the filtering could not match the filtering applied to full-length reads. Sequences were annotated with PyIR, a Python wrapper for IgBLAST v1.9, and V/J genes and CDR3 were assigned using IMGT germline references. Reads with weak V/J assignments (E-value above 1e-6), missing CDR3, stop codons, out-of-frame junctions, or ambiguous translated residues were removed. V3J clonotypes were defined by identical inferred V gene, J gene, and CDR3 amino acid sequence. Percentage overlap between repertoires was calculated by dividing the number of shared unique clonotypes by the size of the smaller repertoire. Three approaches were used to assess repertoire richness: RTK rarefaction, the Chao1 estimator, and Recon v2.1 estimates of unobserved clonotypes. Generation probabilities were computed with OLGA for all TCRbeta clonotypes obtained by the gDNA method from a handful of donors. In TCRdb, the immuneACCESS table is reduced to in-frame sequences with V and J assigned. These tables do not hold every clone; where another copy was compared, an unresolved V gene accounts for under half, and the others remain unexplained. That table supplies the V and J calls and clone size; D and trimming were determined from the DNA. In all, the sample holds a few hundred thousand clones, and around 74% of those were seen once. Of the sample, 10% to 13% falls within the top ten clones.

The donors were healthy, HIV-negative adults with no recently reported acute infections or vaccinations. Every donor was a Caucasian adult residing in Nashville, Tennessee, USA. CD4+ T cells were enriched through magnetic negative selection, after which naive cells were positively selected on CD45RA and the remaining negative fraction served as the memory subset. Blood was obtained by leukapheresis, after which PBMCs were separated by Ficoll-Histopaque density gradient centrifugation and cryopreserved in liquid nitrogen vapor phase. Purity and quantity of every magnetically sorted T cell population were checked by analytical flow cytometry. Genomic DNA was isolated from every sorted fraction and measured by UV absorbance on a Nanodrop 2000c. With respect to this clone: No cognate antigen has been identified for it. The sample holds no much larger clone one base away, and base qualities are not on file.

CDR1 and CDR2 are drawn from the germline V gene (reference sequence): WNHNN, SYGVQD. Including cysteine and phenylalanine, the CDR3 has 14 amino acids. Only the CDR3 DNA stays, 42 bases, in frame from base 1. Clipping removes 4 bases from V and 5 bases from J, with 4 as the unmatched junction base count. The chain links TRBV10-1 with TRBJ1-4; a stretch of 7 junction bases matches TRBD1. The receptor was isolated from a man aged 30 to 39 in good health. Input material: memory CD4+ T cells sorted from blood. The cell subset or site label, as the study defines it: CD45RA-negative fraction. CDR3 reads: CASSAGTVNEKLFF. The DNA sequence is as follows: TGCGCCAGCAGTGCAGGGACAGTCAATGAAAAACTGTTTTTT.